The clone carrying this TCR beta chain has more than one count but fewer than ten. This specimen comes from a study of T cells of healthy individuals. Each CDR3 protein gets one entry after TCRdb re-called the 5' RACE reads with MiXCR. The profile shows tens of thousands of distinct CDR3 sequences, about a sixth of them singletons. The CDR3 has 14 residues. Trimming removed 4 bases from V and 3 bases from J, with 12 bases in between. The germline gives CDR1 DFQATT, CDR2 SNEGSKA (reference sequence). The chain couples TRBV20-1 to TRBJ2-2; D is perhaps TRBD2 (6 bases). The receptor's source is a human donor in good health. The CDR3 DNA reads TGCAGTGCTACGCGGGATAGGGACACCGGGGAGCTGTTTTTT. It specifies CSATRDRDTGELFF.